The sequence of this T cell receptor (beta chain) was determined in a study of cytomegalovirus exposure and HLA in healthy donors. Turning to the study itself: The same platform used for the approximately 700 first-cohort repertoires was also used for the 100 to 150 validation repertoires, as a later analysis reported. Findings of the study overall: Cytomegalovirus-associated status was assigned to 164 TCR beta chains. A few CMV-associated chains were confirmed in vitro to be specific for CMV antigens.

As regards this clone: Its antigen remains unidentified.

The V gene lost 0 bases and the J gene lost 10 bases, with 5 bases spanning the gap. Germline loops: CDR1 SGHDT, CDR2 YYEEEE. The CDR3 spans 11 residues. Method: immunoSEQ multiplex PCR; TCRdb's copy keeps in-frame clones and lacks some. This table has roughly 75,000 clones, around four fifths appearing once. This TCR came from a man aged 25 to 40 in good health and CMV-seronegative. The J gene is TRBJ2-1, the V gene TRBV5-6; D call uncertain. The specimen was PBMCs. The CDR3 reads CASSLETEQFF. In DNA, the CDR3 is TGTGCCAGCAGCTTGGAGACAGAGCAGTTCTTC.